This TCR beta chain comes out of a study of Ad26.COV2.S vaccination and SARS-CoV-2 variants. Study as a whole: Ad26.COV2.S was injected intramuscularly once or twice, 56 days apart.

Treatment indicated: roughly 18 received Ad26.COV2.S at low or high dose, single or two shots; a few received placebo; per-sample allocation not given. Collection of the samples took place on day 63 after the first injection of vaccine or placebo. Study-level findings and limits: Relative to placebo recipients, vaccine recipients exhibited elevated spike-specific TCR breadth. Total T cell responses may have been underestimated by the TCR breadth and depth analyses.

Generated by immunoSEQ multiplex PCR, the TCRdb table keeps only in-frame clones and is missing some. The repertoire holds some 400,000 clones, with about 88% as singletons. A remark on this clone: Its antigen is currently unknown.

CDR1 and CDR2 (germline): LNHDA, SQIVND (reference sequence). The CDR3 is made up of 15 amino acids. V was cut by 5 bases and J by 4 bases, with 14 bases left in between. This sequence joins TRBV19 and TRBJ2-2; D is undetermined. This material consisted of peripheral blood, taken in a trial of Ad26.COV2.S vaccine versus placebo. The TCR sequence derives from a person aged 18-65 years who received the Ad26.COV2.S COVID-19 vaccine or a placebo. The CDR3 is CASSPSQQRTGELFF. DNA for the CDR3: TGTGCCAGTAGTCCAAGCCAACAGCGCACCGGGGAGCTGTTTTTT.